This TCR beta chain was documented in a study of immune evolution from preneoplasia to lung adenocarcinoma. Study findings and constraints: Later-stage lesions appeared to have more T cells, more diversity, less clonality.

In the case of this clone: The antigen is unknown.

This CDR3 is built from 16 residues. Trimming took 7 bases from V and 1 from J, leaving 19 bases between them. Germline CDR1 SNHLY, CDR2 FYNNEI. Repertoires were generated with immunoSEQ multiplex PCR, while TCRdb's copy carries only in-frame clones and drops some. The sample shows 6,600 or so clones, 77% of them seen only once. This TCR was recovered from a person aged 55-80 years with lung adenocarcinoma. The rearrangement links TRBV2 to TRBJ1-2; D is ambiguous. Sample: FFPE lung adenocarcinoma in situ tissue. The CDR3 protein is CASMVEWASVNYGYTF. CDR3 in DNA: TGTGCCAGCATGGTTGAGTGGGCATCCGTTAACTATGGCTACACCTTC.